This T cell receptor beta chain was sequenced for a study of cytomegalovirus exposure and HLA in healthy donors. Whole-study findings and limits: Researchers left out some V segments, among them TRBV6-2 and TRBV6-3, as indistinguishable.

The CDR3 spans 15 residues. Trimming removed 0 bases from V and 1 base from J, with 10 bases in between. Germline CDR1 reads LGHNA; CDR2 reads YNFKEQ. To note about this clone: Its antigen is unidentified.

PCR amplification relied on 60 Vbeta primers (plus 13 Jbeta primers). Data came from immunoSEQ multiplex PCR; TCRdb stores just in-frame clones and leaves some out. This sample has fewer than 200,000 clones, with over 65% found just once. The sample consisted of PBMCs. The rearrangement joins TRBV4-2 to TRBJ2-7; maybe TRBD2 (6 bases). This sequence was found in a female donor in good health and CMV-seronegative. CDR3 region: CASSQDRTKSYEQYF. In nucleotides, the CDR3 is TGTGCCAGCAGCCAAGATCGGACTAAATCCTACGAGCAGTACTTC.